A single sample is the source of the 14 T cell receptor beta chains below, sequenced in a study of CD8+CD57+ T cells in acquired aplastic anemia. Whoever was chosen for sequencing had shown CD8+CD57+ cell expansion by flow cytometry. Investigators profiled TCR beta VDJ and CDR3 from genomic DNA template. Each CDR3 protein gets one entry after TCRdb re-called the reads with MiXCR. This sample has some 200,000 distinct CDR3 sequences, with just under 50% found just once. The sample comprised sorted CD4+, CD8+, or CD8+CD57+ T cells (not recorded which) from PBMCs. These receptors all come from a human donor with aplastic anemia.

Ten or more counts support this clonotype. The chain has TRBV6-5 and TRBJ2-7; D is uncertain. The germline gives CDR1 MNHEY, CDR2 SVGAGI. The CDR3 contains 13 residues. With 4 bases removed from V and 9 bases from J, the gap between germline ends came to 16 bases. CDR3 sequence: CASSFSRATGQYF. The CDR3 DNA follows: TGTGCCAGCAGTTTCTCCCGGGCGACTGGGCAGTACTTC.

This clonotype occurred many times. The junction departs from the called germline gene at one end, perhaps through a read error. The chain couples TRBV7-7 to TRBJ2-2, with 10 bases aligning to TRBD1. Germline CDR1 is SSHAT and CDR2 is FNYEAQ (reference sequence). This CDR3 region has 16 residues. CDR3 in amino acids: CASSLSGQGVPGELFF. The CDR3 nucleotides are TGTGCTAGCAGCTTAAGCGGACAGGGGGTCCCCGGGGAGCTGTTTTTT.

The chain links TRBV12-3 or TRBV12-4 to TRBJ2-5, with TRBD2 matching over 11 bases. Germline trimming cut 6 bases from V and 1 base from J; bases unmatched to any gene: 7. The CDR3 loop spans 16 amino acids. CDR3 sequence reads: CASRLRLAGSQETQYF. Here the CDR3 DNA reads TGTGCCAGCAGGCTCAGACTAGCGGGGTCCCAAGAGACCCAGTACTTC.

This clonotype was seen repeatedly, ten times or more. This chain links TRBV11-3 with TRBJ2-1; possibly TRBD1 or TRBD2 for D (7 bases each). The V end lost 4 bases, the J end lost 4 bases, and 20 bases lay between the germline ends. The CDR3 sequence is 17 residues long. Germline assignment: CDR1 SGHNT and CDR2 YENEEA. The CDR3 sequence is CASSSHSGRGRYNEQFF. The CDR3 coding sequence is TGTGCCAGCAGCTCACACTCGGGGAGGGGGCGTTACAATGAGCAGTTCTTC.

This clonotype appeared once. The rearrangement uses TRBV19 and TRBJ1-6, with D perhaps matching TRBD1 (6 bases). Germline-derived CDR1 and CDR2 are LNHDA and SQIVND (reference sequence). The V end was cut by 9 bases, the J end by 6 bases, with 18 bases between. The CDR3 is made up of 15 amino acids. The CDR3 loop is CASSSNRGCNSPLHF. The CDR3, as DNA: TGTGCCAGCAGCTCTAATAGGGGGTGTAATTCACCCCTCCACTTT.

This chain uses TRBV19 with TRBJ2-1, with 13 bases that match TRBD2. J was trimmed by 9 bases and V by 9 bases; bases with no gene match: 5. CDR1 LNHDA and CDR2 SQIVND come from the germline V gene (reference sequence). There are 13 residues in the CDR3. DNA of the CDR3: TGTGCCAGCAAGGGGACTAGCGGGGTTGAGCAGTTCTTC. It specifies CASKGTSGVEQFF.

J is TRBJ2-6 and V is TRBV2; 7 bases agree with TRBD2. The CDR3 runs to 16 residues. From germline, CDR1 is SNHLY and CDR2 FYNNEI. V dropped 8 bases and J dropped 1; count of bases not matched to a gene: 8. This CDR3 is CASRFAGVSGANVLTF. CDR3 DNA: TGTGCCAGCCGTTTCGCGGGAGTTTCTGGGGCCAACGTCCTGACTTTC. The full variable domain, rest sourced from reference TRBV2 and TRBJ2-6, is EPEVTQTPSHQVTQMGQEVILRCVPISNHLYFYWYRQILGQKVEFLVSFYNNEISEKSEIFDDQFSVERPDGSNFTLKIRSTKLEDSAMYFCASRFAGVSGANVLTFGAGSRLTVL.

This clonotype was detected only a few times. This chain connects TRBV10-3 to TRBJ1-5; TRBD1 matches 9 bases. The CDR3 has 15 residues. Trimming removed 6 bases from V and 4 bases from J; junction bases left unmatched: 7. Germline V gene sequence: CDR1 ENHRY, CDR2 SYGVKD. CDR3 coding DNA: TGTGCCATCAGCAGAGGGACAGGGTGGAATCAGCCCCAGCATTTT. It yields the protein CAISRGTGWNQPQHF.

The chain uses TRBV10-3 and TRBJ1-2; 8 positions match TRBD1. This CDR3 contains 14 residues. Germline loops: CDR1 ENHRY, CDR2 SYGVKD. V lost 6 bases, J lost 7 bases, and 10 bases stayed unmatched. The CDR3 sequence is CAIRTQGAIGGYTF. Written as DNA, the CDR3 is TGTGCCATCAGGACGCAGGGGGCAATCGGTGGCTACACCTTC.

The rearrangement joins TRBV2 to TRBJ2-7, with D perhaps TRBD2 (5 bases). The CDR3 is 11 amino acids. V lost 10 bases to trimming and J lost 4 bases, with 11 bases between them. Germline V lookup: CDR1 SNHLY, CDR2 FYNNEI. Here the CDR3 reads CAIKGGYEQYF. For the CDR3, the DNA is TGTGCCATCAAAGGAGGTTACGAGCAGTACTTC.

As to this clonotype: One base away lies a much larger clone, so this may be a sequencing read error. This chain links TRBV5-1 with TRBJ2-7; 11 nucleotides match TRBD2. The CDR3 contains 18 residues. V dropped 0 bases and J dropped 1; count of bases not matched to a gene: 9. In germline, CDR1 is SGHRS, CDR2 YFSETQ. CDR3 DNA: TGCGCCAGCAGCTTGGGTCTACTAGCGGGAGCAACGTCCTACGAGCAGTACTTC. It codes for CASSLGLLAGATSYEQYF. Using reference TRBV5-1 and TRBJ2-7 for the parts outside the CDR3, the full variable domain is KAGVTQTPRYLIKTRGQQVTLSCSPISGHRSVSWYQQTPGQGLQFLFEYFSETQRNKGNFPGRFSGRQFSNSRSEMNVSTLELGDSALYLCASSLGLLAGATSYEQYFGPGTRLTVT.

This clonotype was found many times. The DNA of the CDR3 is TGCAGTGCTAGAGATGGCCGGACTAGCGGGAGCACAGATACGCAGTATTTT. This gives the protein CSARDGRTSGSTDTQYF. This sequence joins TRBV20-1 and TRBJ2-3; TRBD2 aligns across 11 bases. With 0 bases clipped from V and 0 bases from J, the junction kept 5 bases outside the gene matches. This CDR3 region has 17 residues. CDR1 and CDR2 from the germline V gene are DFQATT and SNEGSKA (reference sequence).

This clonotype was found a few times. The chain links TRBV29-1 to TRBJ1-6; no reliable D call. Germline assignment: CDR1 SQVTM and CDR2 ANQGSEA. The CDR3 loop spans 13 amino acids. V gave up 5 bases and J gave up 7 bases, with 12 bases separating them. The CDR3 DNA follows: TGCAGCGTTAAGTCGGCGGGAAATTCACCCCTCCACTTT. It translates to CSVKSAGNSPLHF.

This chain uses TRBV2 with TRBJ2-3; 7 bases map to TRBD1. Germline loops: CDR1 SNHLY, CDR2 FYNNEI. The CDR3 has 14 amino acids. J was trimmed by 0 bases and V by 10 bases; bases with no gene match: 7. The CDR3: CATKAGGSTDTQYF. DNA for the CDR3: TGTGCCACTAAGGCAGGGGGAAGCACAGATACGCAGTATTTT.